This TCR beta chain is from a study of vaccination and CD4 T cells after COVID-19. Across the whole study: Those taking part got two shots of either the BNT162b2 or the mRNA-1273 vaccine. Cellular stimulation was performed using overlapping spike peptides derived from SARS-CoV-2, HCoV-NL63, HCoV-OC43 and HCoV-229E. Study-level points and caveats: Convalescent patients had 304 of 307 vaccine-specific clones showing spike mono-reactivity.

The Oncomine TCR Beta short-read assay generated sequence data from the DNA of cultured CD4+ T cells. TCRdb passed the PCR reads through MiXCR, listing each CDR3 protein once. The sample includes some 7,000 distinct CDR3 sequences, roughly a third seen only once; the top ten take 25% to 30%. For this clonotype: Its antigen is still unknown.

V dropped 2 bases and J dropped 0 bases, with 13 bases sitting between them. The CDR3 length is 15 residues. Germline CDR1 GTSNPN, CDR2 SVGIG (reference sequence). Treatment specified: roughly 10-day PBMC culture with coronavirus spike peptide pools or control peptides (ViraFEST assay). According to the study, CD4+ T cells from the unexposed donor were gathered ahead of the COVID-19 pandemic (2011-2018). The gene calls are TRBV30 and TRBJ1-1; tentative D call: TRBD1 (5 bases). This clonotype originated in a human donor in good health. The sample consisted of CD4+ T cells from blood, cultured in vitro. CDR3 protein: CAWSRGSTVNTEAFF. Here the CDR3 DNA reads TGTGCCTGGAGTAGGGGATCCACAGTGAACACTGAAGCTTTCTTT.